This T cell receptor beta chain was retrieved from a study of T-cell memory formation after mild COVID-19. Study-wide points: Clones contracting over day 15 to 85 were CD4/CD8 balanced, with later expanders leaning CD4+. Memory cells collected pre-infection included some clones that later responded, suggesting cross-reactive memory joined.

This CDR3 region has 12 residues. V was clipped by 5 bases and J by 4 bases, with 6 bases between them. Note on this clonotype: What it recognizes is unknown.

Via MiXCR, TCRdb re-called the 5' RACE reads, giving one row per CDR3 protein. The sample lists 400,000 or so distinct CDR3 sequences; approximately 21% were seen once. Sequences were obtained from PBMCs or a T cell subset sorted from them (not recorded which). This TCR came from an adult woman who had mild COVID-19 (a few samples of this study predate the infection). Cell type and time point are not known. The V gene is TRBV12-3 or TRBV12-4, the J gene TRBJ2-1; D remains unclear. The CDR3 loop reads CASSGYYNEQFF. The CDR3 DNA is TGTGCCAGCAGTGGCTATTACAATGAGCAGTTCTTC.